Sequencing of this T cell receptor beta chain was carried out in a study of cytomegalovirus exposure and HLA in healthy donors. Overall study: Prior work identified 95 million to 120 million unique TCR beta sequences in some 180 million T cells. Study outcomes and limitations: Presence/absence comparisons presumed near-even sequencing depth among donors. Among CMV-associated TCR beta chains, most appeared HLA-restricted in a later analysis. TCR beta chains numbering 164 were designated cytomegalovirus-associated.

This PCR relied on a set of 60 Vbeta primers and 13 Jbeta primers. Assay: immunoSEQ multiplex PCR; the TCRdb copy retains only in-frame clones and omits some. This repertoire shows approximately 190,000 clones, 12% found once; its top ten account for 7.8%. This CDR3 contains 13 residues. Trimming removed 5 bases at V and 6 bases at J, with 12 bases between. Germline lookup yields CDR1 MNHEY and CDR2 SMNVEV (reference sequence). Of note for this clone: No antigen is known for it.

Material: PBMCs. This clonotype originated in a man aged 45-65 years in good health and CMV-seropositive. This chain connects TRBV27 to TRBJ2-3, with TRBD2 as a possible D gene (5 bases). CDR3 in DNA: TGTGCCAGCAGTCCCGGACTGACGGATACGCAGTATTTT. Translating it yields CASSPGLTDTQYF.